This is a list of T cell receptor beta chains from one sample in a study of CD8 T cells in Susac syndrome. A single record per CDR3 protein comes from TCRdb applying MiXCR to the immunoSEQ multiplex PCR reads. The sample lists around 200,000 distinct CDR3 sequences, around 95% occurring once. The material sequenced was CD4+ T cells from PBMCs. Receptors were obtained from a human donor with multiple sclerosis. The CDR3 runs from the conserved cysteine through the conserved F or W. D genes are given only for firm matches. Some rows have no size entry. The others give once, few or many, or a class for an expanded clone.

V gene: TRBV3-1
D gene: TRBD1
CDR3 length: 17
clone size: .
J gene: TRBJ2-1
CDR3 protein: CASSQGLSGQGWNEQFF

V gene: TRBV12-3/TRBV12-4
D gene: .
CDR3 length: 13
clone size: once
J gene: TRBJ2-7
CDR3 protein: CASRPGLGYEQYF

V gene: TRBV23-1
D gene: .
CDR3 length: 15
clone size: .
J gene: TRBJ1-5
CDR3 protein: CASSHLGNRVQPQHF

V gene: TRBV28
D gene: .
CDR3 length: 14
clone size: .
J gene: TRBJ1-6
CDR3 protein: CASTGQGPYSPLHF

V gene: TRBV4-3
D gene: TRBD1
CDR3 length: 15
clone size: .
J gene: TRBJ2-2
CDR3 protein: CASSLGTGITGELFF

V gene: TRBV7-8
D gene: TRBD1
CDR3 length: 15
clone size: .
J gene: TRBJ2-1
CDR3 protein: CASSARQGAHNEQFF

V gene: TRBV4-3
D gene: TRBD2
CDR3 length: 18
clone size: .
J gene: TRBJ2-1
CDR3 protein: CASSRLITGTSDYNEQFF

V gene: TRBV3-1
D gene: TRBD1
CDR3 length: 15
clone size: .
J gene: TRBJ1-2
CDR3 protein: CASSARDRPLYGYTF

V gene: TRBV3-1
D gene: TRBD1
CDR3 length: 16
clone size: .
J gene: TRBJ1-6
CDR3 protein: CASSHILGQEDSPLHF

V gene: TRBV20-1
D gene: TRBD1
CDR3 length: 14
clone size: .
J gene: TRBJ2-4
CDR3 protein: CSATDRVAKNIQYF

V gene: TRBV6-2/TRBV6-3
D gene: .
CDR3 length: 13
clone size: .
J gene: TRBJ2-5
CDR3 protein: CASSSRVWETQYF

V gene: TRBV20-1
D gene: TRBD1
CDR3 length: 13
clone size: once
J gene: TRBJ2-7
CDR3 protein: CSGTRTGSYEQYF

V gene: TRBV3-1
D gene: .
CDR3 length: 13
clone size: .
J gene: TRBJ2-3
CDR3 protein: CASRWGSGFTQYF

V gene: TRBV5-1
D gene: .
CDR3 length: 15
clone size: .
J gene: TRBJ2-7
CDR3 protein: CASSLDTGHFYEQYF

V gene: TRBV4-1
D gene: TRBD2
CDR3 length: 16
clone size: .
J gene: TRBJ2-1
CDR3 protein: CASSRELAGGSNEQFF

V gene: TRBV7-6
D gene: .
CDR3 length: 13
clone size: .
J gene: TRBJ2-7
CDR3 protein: CASSLELGDEQYF

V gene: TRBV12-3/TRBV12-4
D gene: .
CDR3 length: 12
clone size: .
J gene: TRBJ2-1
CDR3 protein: CASSLVGGEQFF

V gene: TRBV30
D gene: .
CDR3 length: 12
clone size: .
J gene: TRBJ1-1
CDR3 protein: CAWKNRDTEAFF

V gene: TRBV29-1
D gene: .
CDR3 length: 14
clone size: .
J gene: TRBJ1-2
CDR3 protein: CSVEDMRGRGGYTF

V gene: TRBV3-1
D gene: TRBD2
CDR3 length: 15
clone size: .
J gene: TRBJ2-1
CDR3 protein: CASNVAGNSYNEQFF

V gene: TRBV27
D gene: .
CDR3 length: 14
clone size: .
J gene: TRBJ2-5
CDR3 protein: CASSLRPLQETQYF

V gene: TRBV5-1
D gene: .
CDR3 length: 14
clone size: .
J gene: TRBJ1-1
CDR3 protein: CASRPGGVNTEAFF

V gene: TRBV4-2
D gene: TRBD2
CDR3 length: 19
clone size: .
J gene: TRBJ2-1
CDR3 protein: CASSQARASGGGSYNEQFF

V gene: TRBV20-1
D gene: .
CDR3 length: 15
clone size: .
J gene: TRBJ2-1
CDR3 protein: CSAMKQRGAYNEQFF

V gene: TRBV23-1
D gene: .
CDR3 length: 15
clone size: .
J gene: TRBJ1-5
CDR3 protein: CASGPPDGPYEPQHF

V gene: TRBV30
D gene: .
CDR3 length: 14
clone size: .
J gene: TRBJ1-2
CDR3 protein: CAWTGGARGRGYTF

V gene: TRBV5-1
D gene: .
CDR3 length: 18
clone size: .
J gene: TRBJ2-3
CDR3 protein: CASSLAIRQGGRTDTQYF

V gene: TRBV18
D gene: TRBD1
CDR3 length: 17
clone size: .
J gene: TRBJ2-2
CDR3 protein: CASSMLSAGGNTGELFF

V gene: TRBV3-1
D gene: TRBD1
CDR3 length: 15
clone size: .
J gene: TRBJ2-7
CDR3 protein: CASSRPGQSSYEQYF

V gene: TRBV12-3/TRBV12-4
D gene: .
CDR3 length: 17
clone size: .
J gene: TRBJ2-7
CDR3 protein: CASSLSRLGRGTYEQYF

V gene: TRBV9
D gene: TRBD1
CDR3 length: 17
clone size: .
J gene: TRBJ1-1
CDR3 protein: CASSVGPGQGWNTEAFF

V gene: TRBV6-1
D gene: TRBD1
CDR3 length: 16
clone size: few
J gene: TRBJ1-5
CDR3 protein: CASTKDQGVLNQPQHF

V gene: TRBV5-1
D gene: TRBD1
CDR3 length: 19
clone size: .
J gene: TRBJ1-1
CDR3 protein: CASSLGQGARSLVNTEAFF